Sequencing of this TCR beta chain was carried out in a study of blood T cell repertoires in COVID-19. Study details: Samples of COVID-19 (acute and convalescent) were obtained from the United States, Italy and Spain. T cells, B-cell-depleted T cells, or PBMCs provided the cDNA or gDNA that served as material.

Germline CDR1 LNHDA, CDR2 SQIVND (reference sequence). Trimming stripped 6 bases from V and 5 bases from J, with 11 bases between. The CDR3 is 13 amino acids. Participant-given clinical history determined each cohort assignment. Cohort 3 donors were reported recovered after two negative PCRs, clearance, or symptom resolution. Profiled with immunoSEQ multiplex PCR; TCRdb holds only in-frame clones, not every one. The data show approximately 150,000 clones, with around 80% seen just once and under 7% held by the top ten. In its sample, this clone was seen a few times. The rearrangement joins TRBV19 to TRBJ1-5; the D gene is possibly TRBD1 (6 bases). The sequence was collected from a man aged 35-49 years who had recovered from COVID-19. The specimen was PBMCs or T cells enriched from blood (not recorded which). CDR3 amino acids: CASSDRPDQPQHF. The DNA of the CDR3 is TGTGCCAGTAGCGACAGGCCCGATCAGCCCCAGCATTTT.